This entry describes one T cell receptor (beta chain). Its antigen remains undetermined. There are no base qualities to consult, and no much larger clone falls within one base. This entry comes from a study of blood T cell repertoires in COVID-19 (dated by TCRdb to between 2020 and 2021). As for the study more broadly: Samples from collaborators originated in the United States, Italy and Spain and spanned both the acute and convalescent phases of COVID-19. The material from the prospective study consisted of cDNA or gDNA derived from T cells, B-cell-depleted T cells, or PBMCs. Subjects who had been exposed to COVID-19, were actively infected with it, or had recovered from it provided the deeply sampled blood TCRbeta repertoires that made up the dataset. The repertoires were released in a freely available public database meant as a resource for research on the immune response to SARS-CoV-2. The samples were drawn from the first 160 participants of the ongoing ImmuneRACE study and from 1,254 subjects provided by 6 global collaborators. A de-identified subject ID, COVID-19 status, age in years and sex were almost always included in the sample metadata. Where available, HLA class I and class II types were taken from metadata supplied by the sample provider and were not determined by assay-based typing. Study-wide conclusions, independent of this receptor: The amount of clinical and demographic metadata varied by source and participant and was provided uncurated.

Another Seattle source contributed samples from volunteer blood donors who had recovered from COVID-19. Each collaborating institution followed its own protocols to collect whole blood in K2EDTA tubes. For TCRbeta analysis, collaborator samples were shipped as frozen whole blood, as isolated PBMCs, or as DNA extracted from either sample type. The immunoSEQ Assay, a bias-controlled multiplex PCR, was used to amplify TCRbeta CDR3 regions from genomic DNA. In the authors' own workflow: Within the assay, amplification of reference gene primers was used to estimate how many nucleated cells each sample contained. Sequence reads were collapsed and filtered to measure the absolute abundance of every unique TCRbeta CDR3 rearrangement. For each sample, productive Simpson clonality was calculated as the square root of Simpson's diversity index over productive rearrangements. Imported from immuneACCESS, the table was reduced by TCRdb to in-frame sequences with V and J called. These copies leave out some clones; in studies compared against another copy, an unresolved V gene accounts for under half, and the cause of the remainder is not known. V, J and clone size reflect that table, while D and trimming were determined from the DNA. This sample has 170,000 or so clones in its table, and 80% to 90% of those were observed once. Of the sample, less than 2% falls within the top ten clones.

Spanning cysteine to phenylalanine, the CDR3 consists of 15 amino acids. Only the CDR3 region is kept as DNA, spanning 45 bases read in frame from base 1. Clipping removes 4 bases from V and 6 bases from J, with 13 as the unmatched junction base count. CDR1 and CDR2 are drawn from the germline V gene (reference sequence): SGHNT, YYREEE. The TCR sequence derives from a man aged 18 to 29 who had recovered from COVID-19. This receptor chain uses TRBV5-4 and TRBJ2-7; 7 junctional bases match TRBD2. Sequencing used peripheral blood. CDR3 sequence: CASSNGGGKRLEQYF. Read as DNA, the sequence is TGTGCCAGCAGCAACGGCGGGGGAAAGAGGCTCGAGCAGTACTTC.